The 6 T cell receptor beta chains below were found in one sample sequenced in a study of shared clonotypes between healthy human individuals. Sequencing used immunoSEQ multiplex PCR; TCRdb keeps in-frame clones, though not all of them. The table includes about 1.1 million clones, around 78% detected once. Sequenced material: memory CD4+ T cells from PBMCs. Subset of the sample: CD45RA-negative fraction. The source of these receptors is a man aged 18 to 30 in good health. Some clones in this sample may be carry-over from other donors' samples.

The CDR3 nucleotides are TGTGCCTGGAAGCTAGCGGGAGGGAGGGAGACCCAGTACTTC. This encodes CAWKLAGGRETQYF. V usage is TRBV30 and J usage is TRBJ2-5; 12 bases map to TRBD2. V was pared by 4 bases and J by 5 bases, with 5 bases of the junction left unmatched. The CDR3 loop spans 14 amino acids. Germline CDR1 reads GTSNPN; CDR2 reads SVGIG (reference sequence).

This clone was seen a handful of times. V and J are TRBV10-2 and TRBJ2-4; weak D call: TRBD1 (6 bases). V was clipped by 8 bases and J by 5 bases, with 13 bases between them. The CDR3 loop spans 13 amino acids. The germline V gene encodes CDR1 WSHSY and CDR2 SAAADI. The CDR3 coding sequence is TGCGCCAGCCGAAGACAGGCGGAAAACATTCAGTACTTC. This encodes CASRRQAENIQYF.

This clone appeared once. The J gene is TRBJ2-1, the V gene TRBV28, with D perhaps assigned TRBD1 or TRBD2 (5 bases each). Germline V lookup: CDR1 MDHEN, CDR2 SYDVKM. V shed 8 bases and J shed 10 bases, with 12 bases lying between them. The CDR3 totals 11 residues. The CDR3 is CASGETAEQFF. In nucleotides, the CDR3 is TGTGCCAGCGGGGAGACAGCCGAGCAGTTCTTC.

This clone is a singleton in its sample. V usage is TRBV6-6 and J usage is TRBJ1-1, with D possibly matching TRBD1 (5 bases). Trimming left V 7 bases short and J 5 bases short, with 23 bases between. The CDR3 spans 16 residues. Per germline, CDR1 MNHNY and CDR2 SVGAGI (reference sequence). The CDR3 protein is CASTYDRTTVQTEAFF. DNA of the CDR3: TGTGCCAGCACCTACGACAGAACTACTGTACAAACTGAAGCTTTCTTT.

This clone was counted a single time. The genes are TRBV5-1 and TRBJ2-6; D not certain. Germline CDR1 reads SGHRS; CDR2 reads YFSETQ. The CDR3 runs to 15 residues. Trimming cost V 5 bases and J 0 bases, with 9 bases left between them. This CDR3 is CASSLQHSGANVLTF. CDR3 in DNA: TGCGCCAGCAGTTTACAGCACTCTGGGGCCAACGTCCTGACTTTC.

In this sample, this clone turned up many times. The V call is TRBV28, the J call TRBJ2-6; D may be TRBD1 (5 bases). V lost 3 bases and J lost 0, with 15 bases in between. From germline, CDR1 is MDHEN and CDR2 SYDVKM. This CDR3 is 18 amino acids long. The CDR3 DNA is TGTGCCAGCAGTTTTCAAAGGGGTCGAAACTCTGGGGCCAACGTCCTGACTTTC. Its protein is CASSFQRGRNSGANVLTF.